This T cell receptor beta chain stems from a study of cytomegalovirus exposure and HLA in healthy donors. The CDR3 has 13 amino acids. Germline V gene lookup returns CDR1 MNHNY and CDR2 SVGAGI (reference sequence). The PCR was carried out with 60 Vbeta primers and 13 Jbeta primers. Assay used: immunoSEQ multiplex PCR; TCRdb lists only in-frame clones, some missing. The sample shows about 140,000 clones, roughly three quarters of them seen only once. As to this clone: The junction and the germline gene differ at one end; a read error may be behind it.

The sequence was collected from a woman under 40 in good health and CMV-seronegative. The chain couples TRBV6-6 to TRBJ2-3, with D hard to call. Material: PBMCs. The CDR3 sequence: CASSDRSTDTQYF. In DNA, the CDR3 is TGTGCCAGCAGTGATAGGTCCACAGATACACAGTATTTT.